This T cell receptor (beta chain) derives from a study of CD8+ T cells in alopecia areata. Extraction and reverse transcription of RNA yielded cDNA as the sequencing template. Sequencing used immunoSEQ multiplex PCR; TCRdb keeps in-frame clones, though not all of them. The sample includes about 200,000 clones, about 61% of them seen just once. The CDR3 is 12 residues long. Germline V gene lookup returns CDR1 GTSNPN and CDR2 SVGIG (reference sequence). V shed 0 bases and J shed 7 bases, with 7 bases lying between them. The rearrangement links TRBV30 to TRBJ2-1; D remains ambiguous. Sequenced input: CD8+ T cells sorted from blood. The receptor's source is a human donor in good health. CDR3 region: CAWSVHGNEQFF. The CDR3, as DNA: TGTGCCTGGAGTGTACACGGGAATGAGCAGTTCTTC.